This T cell receptor beta chain was observed in a study of T-cell reconstitution after alpha-beta-depleted transplantation in children. Study-level results: Roughly two months post-transplant, alpha-beta T cells reportedly originated from several hundred graft clones that had expanded. Newly generated T cells supplied most T-cell counts and diversity one year post-transplant.

A TCRbeta library incorporating unique molecular identifiers was prepared. TCRdb re-analysed the PCR reads in MiXCR, keeping a single row per CDR3 protein. The repertoire has approximately 630,000 distinct CDR3 sequences, around 13% of them found once; the top ten carry 0.79%. On this clonotype: Antigen: not known.

Deletions cut 7 bases from V and 2 bases from J, with 14 bases between. The CDR3 length is 14 residues. This clonotype was sampled from a girl aged 2-10 years with congenital amegakaryocytic thrombocytopenia, due to receive a stem cell transplant. The gene calls are TRBV12-3 or TRBV12-4 and TRBJ1-1; a weak D match, TRBD1 (5 bases). The source material was PBMCs, sampled before TCRalphabeta/CD19-depleted stem cell transplant. Written as DNA, the CDR3 is TGTGCCAGCACCGTCGACAGCGTAAACACTGAAGCTTTCTTT. The encoded protein is CASTVDSVNTEAFF.